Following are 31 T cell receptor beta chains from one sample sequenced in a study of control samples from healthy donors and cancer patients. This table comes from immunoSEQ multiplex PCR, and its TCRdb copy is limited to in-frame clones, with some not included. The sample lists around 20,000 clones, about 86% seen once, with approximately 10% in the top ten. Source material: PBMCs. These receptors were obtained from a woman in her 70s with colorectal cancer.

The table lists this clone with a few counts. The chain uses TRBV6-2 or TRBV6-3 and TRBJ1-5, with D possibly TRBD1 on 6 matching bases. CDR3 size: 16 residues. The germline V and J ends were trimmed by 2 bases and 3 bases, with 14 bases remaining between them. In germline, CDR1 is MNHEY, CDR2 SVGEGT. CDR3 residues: CASSYNIRGHNQPQHF. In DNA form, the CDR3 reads TGTGCCAGCAGTTACAATATCAGGGGACACAATCAGCCCCAGCATTTT.

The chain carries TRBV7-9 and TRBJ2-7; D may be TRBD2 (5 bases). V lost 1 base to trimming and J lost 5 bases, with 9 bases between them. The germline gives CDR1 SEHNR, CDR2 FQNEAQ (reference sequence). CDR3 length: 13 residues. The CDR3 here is CASSLGPGNEQYF. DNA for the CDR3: TGTGCCAGCAGCTTAGGTCCGGGAAACGAGCAGTACTTC.

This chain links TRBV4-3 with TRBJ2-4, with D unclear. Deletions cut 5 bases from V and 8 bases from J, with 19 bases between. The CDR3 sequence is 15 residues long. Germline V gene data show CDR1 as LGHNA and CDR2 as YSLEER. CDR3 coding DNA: TGCGCCAGCAGCTCTACCGCCGGCCGGTGGGACATTCAGTACTTC. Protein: CASSSTAGRWDIQYF.

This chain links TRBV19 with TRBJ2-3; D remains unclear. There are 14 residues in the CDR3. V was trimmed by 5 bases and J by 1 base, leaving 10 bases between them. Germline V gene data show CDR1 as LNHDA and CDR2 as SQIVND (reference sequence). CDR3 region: CASSLRARTDTQYF. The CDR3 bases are TGTGCCAGTAGTCTAAGGGCCCGCACAGATACGCAGTATTTT.

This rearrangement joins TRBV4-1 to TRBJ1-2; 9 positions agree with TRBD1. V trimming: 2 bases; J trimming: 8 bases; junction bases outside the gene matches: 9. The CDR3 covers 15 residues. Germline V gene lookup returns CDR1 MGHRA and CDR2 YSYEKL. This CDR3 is CASSQNRGPVGGYTF. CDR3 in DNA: TGCGCCAGCAGCCAAAACAGGGGGCCAGTTGGAGGCTACACCTTC.

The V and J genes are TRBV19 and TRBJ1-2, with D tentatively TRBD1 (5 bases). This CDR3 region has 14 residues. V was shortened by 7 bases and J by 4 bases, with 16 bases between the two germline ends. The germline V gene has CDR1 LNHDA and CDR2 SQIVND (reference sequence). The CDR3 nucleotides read TGTGCCAGTACAAACAAGGGGTATCTCTATGGCTACACCTTC. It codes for CASTNKGYLYGYTF.

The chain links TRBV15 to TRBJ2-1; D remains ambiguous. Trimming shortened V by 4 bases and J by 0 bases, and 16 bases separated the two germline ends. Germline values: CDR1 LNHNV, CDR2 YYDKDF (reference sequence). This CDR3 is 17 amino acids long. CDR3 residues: CATSTDRRSSSYNEQFF. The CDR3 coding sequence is TGTGCCACCAGCACAGACCGCCGTAGTAGCTCCTACAATGAGCAGTTCTTC.

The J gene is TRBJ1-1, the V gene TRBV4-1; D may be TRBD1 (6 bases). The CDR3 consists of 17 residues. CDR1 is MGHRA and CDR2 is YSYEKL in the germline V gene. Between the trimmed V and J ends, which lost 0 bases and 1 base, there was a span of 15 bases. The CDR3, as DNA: TGCGCCAGCAGCCAAGAACCGGCAGGGGAGGGGAACACTGAAGCTTTCTTT. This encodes CASSQEPAGEGNTEAFF.

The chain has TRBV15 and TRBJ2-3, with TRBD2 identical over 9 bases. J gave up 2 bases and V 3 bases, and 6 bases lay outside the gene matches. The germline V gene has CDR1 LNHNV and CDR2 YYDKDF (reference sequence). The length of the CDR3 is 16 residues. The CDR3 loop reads CATSRISGGFTDTQYF. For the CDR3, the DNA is TGTGCCACCAGCAGGATTAGCGGGGGCTTCACAGATACGCAGTATTTT.

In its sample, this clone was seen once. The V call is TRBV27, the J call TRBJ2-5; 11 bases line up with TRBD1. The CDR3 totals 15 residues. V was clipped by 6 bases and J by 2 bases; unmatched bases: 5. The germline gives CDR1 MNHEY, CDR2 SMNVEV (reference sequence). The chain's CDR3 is CASRGTGGRQETQYF. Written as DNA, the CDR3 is TGTGCCAGCAGAGGGACAGGGGGTAGACAAGAGACCCAGTACTTC.

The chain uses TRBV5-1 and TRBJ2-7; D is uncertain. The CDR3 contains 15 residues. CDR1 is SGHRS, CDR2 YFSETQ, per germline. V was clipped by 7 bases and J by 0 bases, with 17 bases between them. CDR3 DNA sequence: TGCGCCAGCTCTCGATTAGAGTCAGTCTCCTACGAGCAGTACTTC. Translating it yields CASSRLESVSYEQYF.

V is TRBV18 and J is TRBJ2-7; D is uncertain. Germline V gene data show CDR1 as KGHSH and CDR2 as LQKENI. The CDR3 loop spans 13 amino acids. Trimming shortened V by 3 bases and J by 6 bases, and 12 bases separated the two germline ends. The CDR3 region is CASSPPSWGEQYF. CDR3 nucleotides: TGTGCCAGCTCACCCCCGAGCTGGGGCGAGCAGTACTTC.

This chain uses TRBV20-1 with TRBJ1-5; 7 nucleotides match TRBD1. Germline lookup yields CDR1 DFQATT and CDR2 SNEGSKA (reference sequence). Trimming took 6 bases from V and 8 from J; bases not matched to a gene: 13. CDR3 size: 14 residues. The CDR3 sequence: CSASGTVGMEPQHF. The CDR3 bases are TGCAGTGCCAGTGGGACAGTGGGGATGGAGCCCCAGCATTTT.

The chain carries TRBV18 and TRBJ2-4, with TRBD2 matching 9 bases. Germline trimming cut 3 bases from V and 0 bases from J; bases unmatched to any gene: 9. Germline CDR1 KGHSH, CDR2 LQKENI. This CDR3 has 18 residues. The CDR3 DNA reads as TGTGCCAGCTCACCCGGGGGGACTAGCCTTCTAGCCAAAAACATTCAGTACTTC. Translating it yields CASSPGGTSLLAKNIQYF. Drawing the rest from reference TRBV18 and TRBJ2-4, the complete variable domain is NAGVMQNPRHLVRRRGQEARLRCSPMKGHSHVYWYRQLPEEGLKFMVYLQKENIIDESGMPKERFSAEFPKEGPSILRIQQVVRGDSAAYFCASSPGGTSLLAKNIQYFGAGTRLSVL.

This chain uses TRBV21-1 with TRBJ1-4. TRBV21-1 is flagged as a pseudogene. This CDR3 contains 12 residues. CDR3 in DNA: TGTGCCAGCAGCAAAGGTTTGAATGGACTGTTTTTT. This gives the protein CASSKGLNGLFF.

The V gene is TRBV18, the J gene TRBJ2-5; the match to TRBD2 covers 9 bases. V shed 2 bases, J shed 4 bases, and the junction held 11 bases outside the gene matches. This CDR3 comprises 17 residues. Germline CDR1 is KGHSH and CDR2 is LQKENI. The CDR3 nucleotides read TGTGCCAGCTCACCAAAGAAGAAGGGTAGCGGGGGAGAGACCCAGTACTTC. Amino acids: CASSPKKKGSGGETQYF.

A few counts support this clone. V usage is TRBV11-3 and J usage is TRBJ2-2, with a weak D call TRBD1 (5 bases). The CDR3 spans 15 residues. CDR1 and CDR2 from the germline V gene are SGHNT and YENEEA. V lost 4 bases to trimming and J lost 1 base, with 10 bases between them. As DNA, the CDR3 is TGTGCCAGCAGCTCGCGCAGGGAGAACACCGGGGAGCTGTTTTTT. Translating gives CASSSRRENTGELFF.

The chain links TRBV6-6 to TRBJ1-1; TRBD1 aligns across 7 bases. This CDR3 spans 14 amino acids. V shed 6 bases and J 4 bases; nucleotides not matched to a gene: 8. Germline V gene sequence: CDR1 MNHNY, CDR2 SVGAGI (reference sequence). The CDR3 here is CASRDRAGVTEAFF. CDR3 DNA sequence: TGTGCCAGCAGAGACAGGGCCGGGGTCACTGAAGCTTTCTTT.

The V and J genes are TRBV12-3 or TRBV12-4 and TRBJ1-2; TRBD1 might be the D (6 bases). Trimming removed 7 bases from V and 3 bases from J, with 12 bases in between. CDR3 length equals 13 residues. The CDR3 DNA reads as TGTGCCAGCACCGATGGGGGGCACTATGGCTACACCTTC. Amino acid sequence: CASTDGGHYGYTF.

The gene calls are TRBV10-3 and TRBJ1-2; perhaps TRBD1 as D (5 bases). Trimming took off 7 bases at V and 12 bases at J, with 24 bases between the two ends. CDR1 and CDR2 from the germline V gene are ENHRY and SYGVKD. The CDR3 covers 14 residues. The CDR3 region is CAITASQGMGNHTF. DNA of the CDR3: TGTGCCATCACAGCCTCCCAGGGTATGGGTAACCACACCTTC.

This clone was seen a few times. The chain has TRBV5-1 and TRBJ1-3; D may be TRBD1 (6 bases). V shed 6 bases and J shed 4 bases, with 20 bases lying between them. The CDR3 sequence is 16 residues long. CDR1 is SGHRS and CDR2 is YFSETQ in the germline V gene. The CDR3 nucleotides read TGCGCCAGCACCTCCGGCGGGGGGCGATTCGGAAACACCATATATTTT. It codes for CASTSGGGRFGNTIYF.

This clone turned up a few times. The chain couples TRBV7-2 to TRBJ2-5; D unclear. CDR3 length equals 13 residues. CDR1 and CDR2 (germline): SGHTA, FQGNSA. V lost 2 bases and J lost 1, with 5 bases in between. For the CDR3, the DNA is TGTGCCAGCAGCTTAAACAGCCAAGAGACCCAGTACTTC. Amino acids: CASSLNSQETQYF.

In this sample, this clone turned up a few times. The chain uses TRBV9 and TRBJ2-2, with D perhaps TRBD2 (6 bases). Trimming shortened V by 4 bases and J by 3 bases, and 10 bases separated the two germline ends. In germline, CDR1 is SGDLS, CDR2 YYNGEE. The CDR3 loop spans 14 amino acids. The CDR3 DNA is TGTGCCAGCAGCTTCGGGAGTTACACCGGGGAGCTGTTTTTT. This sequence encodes CASSFGSYTGELFF.

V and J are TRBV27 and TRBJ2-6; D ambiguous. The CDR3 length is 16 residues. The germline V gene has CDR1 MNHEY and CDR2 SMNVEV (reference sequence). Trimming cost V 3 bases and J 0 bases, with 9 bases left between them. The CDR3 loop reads CASSFIVSSGANVLTF. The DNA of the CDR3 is TGTGCCAGCAGTTTCATCGTCTCCTCTGGGGCCAACGTCCTGACTTTC.

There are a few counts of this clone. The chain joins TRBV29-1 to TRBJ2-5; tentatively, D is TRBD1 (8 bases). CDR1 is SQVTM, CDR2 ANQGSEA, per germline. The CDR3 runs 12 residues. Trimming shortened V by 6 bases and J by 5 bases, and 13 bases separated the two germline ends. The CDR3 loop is CSVEQGGETQYF. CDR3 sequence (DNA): TGCAGCGTCGAACAGGGGGGGGAGACCCAGTACTTC.

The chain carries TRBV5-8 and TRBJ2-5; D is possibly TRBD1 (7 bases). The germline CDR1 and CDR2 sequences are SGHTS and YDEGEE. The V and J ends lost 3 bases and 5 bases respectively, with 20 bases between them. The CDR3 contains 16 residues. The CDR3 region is CASSWGRGGGMETQYF. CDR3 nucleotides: TGTGCCAGCAGCTGGGGGAGAGGAGGGGGCATGGAGACCCAGTACTTC.

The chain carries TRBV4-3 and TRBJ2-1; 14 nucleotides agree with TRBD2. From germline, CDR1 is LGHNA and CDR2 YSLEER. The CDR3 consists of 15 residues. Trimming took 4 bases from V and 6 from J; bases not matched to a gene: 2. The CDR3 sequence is CASSLGTSGGNEQFF. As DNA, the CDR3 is TGCGCCAGCAGCCTCGGGACTAGCGGGGGCAATGAGCAGTTCTTC.

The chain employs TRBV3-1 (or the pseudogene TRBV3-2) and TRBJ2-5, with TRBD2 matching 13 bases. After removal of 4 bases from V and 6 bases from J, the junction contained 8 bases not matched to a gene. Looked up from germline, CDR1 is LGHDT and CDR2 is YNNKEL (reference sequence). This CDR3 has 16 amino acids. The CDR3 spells CASSRETSGGRQTQYF. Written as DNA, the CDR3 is TGTGCCAGCAGCCGGGAGACTAGCGGGGGGCGGCAGACCCAGTACTTC.

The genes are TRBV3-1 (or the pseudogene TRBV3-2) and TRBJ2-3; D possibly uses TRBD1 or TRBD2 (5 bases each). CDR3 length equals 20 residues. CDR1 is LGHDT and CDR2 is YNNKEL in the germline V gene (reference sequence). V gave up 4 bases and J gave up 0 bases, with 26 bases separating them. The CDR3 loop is CASSLTSPGALTVSTDTQYF. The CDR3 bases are TGTGCCAGCAGCCTAACCTCCCCCGGGGCCCTCACCGTTAGCACAGATACGCAGTATTTT.

Here the CDR3 DNA reads TGCGCCAGCAGCTTGGTTGGGGACGAGCAGTACTTC. Its translation: CASSLVGDEQYF. V and J are TRBV5-1 and TRBJ2-7; D is ambiguous. The germline CDR1 and CDR2 sequences are SGHRS and YFSETQ. This CDR3 spans 12 amino acids. The V and J ends lost 0 bases and 5 bases respectively, with 6 bases between them.

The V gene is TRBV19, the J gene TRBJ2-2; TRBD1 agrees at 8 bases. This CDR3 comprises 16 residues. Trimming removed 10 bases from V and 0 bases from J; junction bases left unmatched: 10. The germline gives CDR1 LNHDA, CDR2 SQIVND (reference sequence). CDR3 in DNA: TGTGCCACCAAATCGACAGGGGTCGCGAACACCGGGGAGCTGTTTTTT. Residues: CATKSTGVANTGELFF.